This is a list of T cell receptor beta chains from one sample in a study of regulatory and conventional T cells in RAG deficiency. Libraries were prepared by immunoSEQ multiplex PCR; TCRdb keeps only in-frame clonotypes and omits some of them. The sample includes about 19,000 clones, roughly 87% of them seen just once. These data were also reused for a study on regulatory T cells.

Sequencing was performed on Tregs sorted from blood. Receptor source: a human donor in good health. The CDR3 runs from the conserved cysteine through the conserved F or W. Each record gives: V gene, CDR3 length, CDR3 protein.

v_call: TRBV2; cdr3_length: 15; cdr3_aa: CASSEGLAGVQEQFF
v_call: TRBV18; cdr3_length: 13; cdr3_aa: CASSPSGEETQYF
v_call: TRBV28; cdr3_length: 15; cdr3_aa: CASTLAGATTDTQYF
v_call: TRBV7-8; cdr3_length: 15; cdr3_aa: CASSLNRGLGQPQHF
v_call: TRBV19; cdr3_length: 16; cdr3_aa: CASSISGQGAYNEQFF
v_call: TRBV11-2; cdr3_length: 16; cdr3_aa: CASSLRGTLESETQYF
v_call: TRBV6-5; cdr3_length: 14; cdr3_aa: CASSERVRSYEQYF
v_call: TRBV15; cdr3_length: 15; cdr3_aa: CATSRAGGGRNTQYF
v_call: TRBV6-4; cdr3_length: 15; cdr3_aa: CASSPGQTSTDTQYF
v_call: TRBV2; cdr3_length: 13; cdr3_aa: CASTPGPSSPLHF
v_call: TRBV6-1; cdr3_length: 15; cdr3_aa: CASSLGDPSNQPQHF
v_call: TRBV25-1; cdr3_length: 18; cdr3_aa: CASSSLSDGFGINYGYTF
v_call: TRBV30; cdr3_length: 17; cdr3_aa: CAWSKLAGGSGANVLTF
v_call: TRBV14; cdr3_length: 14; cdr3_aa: CASSQSGATDTQYF
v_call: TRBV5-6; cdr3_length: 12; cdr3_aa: CASSFSGYGYTF
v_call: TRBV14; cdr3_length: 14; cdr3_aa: CASSQSGLTRGYTF
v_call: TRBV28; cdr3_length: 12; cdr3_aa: CASRTGSYEQYF
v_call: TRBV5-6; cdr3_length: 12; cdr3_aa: CASSLVGQPQHF
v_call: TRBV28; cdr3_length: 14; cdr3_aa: CASSLAGGNQPQHF
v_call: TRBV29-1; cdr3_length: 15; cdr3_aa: CSVGAGGRSNTEAFF